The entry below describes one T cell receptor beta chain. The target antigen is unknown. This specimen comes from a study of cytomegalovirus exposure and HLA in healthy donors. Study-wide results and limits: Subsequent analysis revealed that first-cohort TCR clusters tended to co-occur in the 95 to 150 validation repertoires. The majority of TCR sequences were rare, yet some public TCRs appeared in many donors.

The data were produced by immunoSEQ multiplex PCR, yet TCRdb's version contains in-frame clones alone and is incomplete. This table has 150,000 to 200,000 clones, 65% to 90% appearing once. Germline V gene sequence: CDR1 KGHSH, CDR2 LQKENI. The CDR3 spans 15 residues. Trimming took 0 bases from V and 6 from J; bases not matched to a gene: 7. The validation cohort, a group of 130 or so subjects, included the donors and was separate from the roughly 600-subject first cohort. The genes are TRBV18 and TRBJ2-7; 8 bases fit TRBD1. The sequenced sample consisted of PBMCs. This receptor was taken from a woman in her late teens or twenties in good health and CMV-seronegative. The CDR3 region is CASSPPNGQGAEQYF. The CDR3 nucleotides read TGTGCCAGCTCACCACCGAACGGACAGGGAGCCGAGCAGTACTTC.